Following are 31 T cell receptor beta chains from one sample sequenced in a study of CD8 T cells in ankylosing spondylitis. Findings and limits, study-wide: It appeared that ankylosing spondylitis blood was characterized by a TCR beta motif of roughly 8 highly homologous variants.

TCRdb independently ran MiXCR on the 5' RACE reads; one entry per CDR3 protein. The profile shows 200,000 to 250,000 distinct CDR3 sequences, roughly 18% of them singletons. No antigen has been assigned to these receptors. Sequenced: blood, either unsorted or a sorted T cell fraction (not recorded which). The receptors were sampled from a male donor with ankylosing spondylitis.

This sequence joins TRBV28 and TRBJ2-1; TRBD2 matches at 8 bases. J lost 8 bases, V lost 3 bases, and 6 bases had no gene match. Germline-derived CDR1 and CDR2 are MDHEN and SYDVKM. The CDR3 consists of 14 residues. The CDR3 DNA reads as TGTGCCAGCAGTTTTACCAGCGGGAGCGATGAGCAGTTCTTC. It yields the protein CASSFTSGSDEQFF. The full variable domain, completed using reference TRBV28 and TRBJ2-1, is DVKVTQSSRYLVKRTGEKVFLECVQDMDHENMFWYRQDPGLGLRLIYFSYDVKMKEKGDIPEGYSVSREKKERFSLILESASTNQTSMYLCASSFTSGSDEQFFGPGTRLTVL.

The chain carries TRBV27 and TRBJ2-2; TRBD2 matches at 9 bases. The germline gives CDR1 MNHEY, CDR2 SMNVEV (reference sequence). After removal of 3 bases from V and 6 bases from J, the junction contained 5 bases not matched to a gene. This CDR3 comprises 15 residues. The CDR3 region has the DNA TGTGCCAGCAGTTTTTCGCGGGAGGGCCCCGGGGAGCTGTTTTTT. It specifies CASSFSREGPGELFF.

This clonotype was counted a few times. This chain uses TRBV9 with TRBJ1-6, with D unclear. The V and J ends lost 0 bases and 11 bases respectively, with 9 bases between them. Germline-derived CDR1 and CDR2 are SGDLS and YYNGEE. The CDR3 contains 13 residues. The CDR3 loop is CASSVEGVPPLHF. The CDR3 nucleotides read TGTGCCAGCAGCGTAGAAGGTGTACCACCCCTCCACTTT.

The CDR3 DNA sequence: TGTGCCAGCAGCTTAGCGAACAATTCACCCCTCCACTTT. Translating gives CASSLANNSPLHF. V and J are TRBV7-6 and TRBJ1-6, with D unresolved. The V end lost 0 bases, the J end lost 7 bases, and 4 bases lay between the germline ends. Looked up from germline, CDR1 is SGHVS and CDR2 is FNYEAQ. This CDR3 region has 13 residues.

The CDR3 loop reads CAWSGSGEQFF. The CDR3 DNA reads as TGTGCCTGGAGTGGATCTGGTGAGCAGTTCTTC. V usage is TRBV30 and J usage is TRBJ2-1; D is ambiguous. Trimming removed 1 base at V and 9 bases at J, with 7 bases between. This CDR3 has 11 amino acids. Germline V lookup: CDR1 GTSNPN, CDR2 SVGIG (reference sequence).

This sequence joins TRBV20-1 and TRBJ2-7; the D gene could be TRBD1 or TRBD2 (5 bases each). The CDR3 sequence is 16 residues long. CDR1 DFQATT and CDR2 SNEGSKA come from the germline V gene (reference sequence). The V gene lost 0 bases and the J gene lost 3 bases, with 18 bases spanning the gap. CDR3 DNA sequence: TGCAGTGCTAGAGATCTCCAAAGAGGGACCCTCTACGAGCAGTACTTC. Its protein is CSARDLQRGTLYEQYF.

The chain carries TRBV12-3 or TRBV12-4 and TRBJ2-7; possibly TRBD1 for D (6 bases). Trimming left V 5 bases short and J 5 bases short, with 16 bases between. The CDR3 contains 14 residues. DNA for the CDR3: TGTGCCAGCAGTCGACCGGGACACACCAACGAGCAGTACTTC. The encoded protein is CASSRPGHTNEQYF.

In DNA form, the CDR3 reads TGTGCCAGCACCCCACACCAAACAGCTATGATCTACGAGCAGTACTTC. It codes for CASTPHQTAMIYEQYF. The rearrangement links TRBV3-1 to TRBJ2-7; D gene ambiguous. Per the germline V gene, CDR1 is LGHDT and CDR2 is YNNKEL (reference sequence). The germline V and J ends were trimmed by 7 bases and 3 bases, with 22 bases remaining between them. The CDR3 spans 16 residues.

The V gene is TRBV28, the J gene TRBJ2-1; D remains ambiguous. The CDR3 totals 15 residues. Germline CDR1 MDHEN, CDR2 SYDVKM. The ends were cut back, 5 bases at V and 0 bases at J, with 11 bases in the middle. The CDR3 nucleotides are TGTGCCAGCAGTACCTTCGGAAGCTCCTACAATGAGCAGTTCTTC. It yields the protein CASSTFGSSYNEQFF.

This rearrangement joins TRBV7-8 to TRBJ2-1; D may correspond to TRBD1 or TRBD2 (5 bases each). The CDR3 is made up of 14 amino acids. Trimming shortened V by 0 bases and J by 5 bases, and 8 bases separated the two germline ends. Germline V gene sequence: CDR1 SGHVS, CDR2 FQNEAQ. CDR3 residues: CASSLAGDHNEQFF. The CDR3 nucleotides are TGTGCCAGCAGCTTAGCCGGGGACCACAATGAGCAGTTCTTC.

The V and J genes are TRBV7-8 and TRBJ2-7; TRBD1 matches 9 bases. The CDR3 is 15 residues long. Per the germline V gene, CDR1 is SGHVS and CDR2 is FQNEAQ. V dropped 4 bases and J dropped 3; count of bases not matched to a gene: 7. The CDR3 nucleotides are TGTGCCAGCAGCTACGCCGGGACAGGGAACTACGAGCAGTACTTC. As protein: CASSYAGTGNYEQYF.

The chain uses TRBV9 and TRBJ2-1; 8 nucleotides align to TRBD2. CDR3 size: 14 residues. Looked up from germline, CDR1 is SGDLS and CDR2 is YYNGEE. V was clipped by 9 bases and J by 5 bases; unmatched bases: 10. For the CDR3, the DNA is TGTGCCACGACTCGGGGGGGCCTCGACAATGAGCAGTTCTTC. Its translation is CATTRGGLDNEQFF.

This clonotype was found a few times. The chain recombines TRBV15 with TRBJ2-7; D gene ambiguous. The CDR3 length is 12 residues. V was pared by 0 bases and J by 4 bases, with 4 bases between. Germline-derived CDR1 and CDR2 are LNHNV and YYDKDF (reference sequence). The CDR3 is CATSRDNYEQYF. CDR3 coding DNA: TGTGCCACCAGCAGAGATAATTACGAGCAGTACTTC.

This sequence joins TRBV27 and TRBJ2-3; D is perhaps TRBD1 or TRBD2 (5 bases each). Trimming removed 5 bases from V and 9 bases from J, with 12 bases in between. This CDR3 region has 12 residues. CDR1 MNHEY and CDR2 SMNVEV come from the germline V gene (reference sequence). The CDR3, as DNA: TGTGCCAGCAGTCCCGCCGAGGGGACGCAGTATTTT. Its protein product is CASSPAEGTQYF.

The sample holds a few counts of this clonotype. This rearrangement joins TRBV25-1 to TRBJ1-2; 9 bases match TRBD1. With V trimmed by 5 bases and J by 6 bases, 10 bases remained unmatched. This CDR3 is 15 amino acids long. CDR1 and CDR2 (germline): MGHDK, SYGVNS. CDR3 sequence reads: CASSHSTGGNDGYTF. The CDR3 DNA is TGTGCCAGCAGTCACTCGACAGGGGGAAACGATGGCTACACCTTC.

The CDR3 loop reads CASRPHETVSGNTIYF. CDR3 nucleotides: TGTGCCAGCAGACCCCACGAGACAGTCTCTGGAAACACCATATATTTT. The genes are TRBV12-3 or TRBV12-4 and TRBJ1-3; possibly TRBD1 for D (5 bases). CDR3 size: 16 residues. The V end lost 6 bases, the J end lost 0 bases, and 15 bases lay between the germline ends.

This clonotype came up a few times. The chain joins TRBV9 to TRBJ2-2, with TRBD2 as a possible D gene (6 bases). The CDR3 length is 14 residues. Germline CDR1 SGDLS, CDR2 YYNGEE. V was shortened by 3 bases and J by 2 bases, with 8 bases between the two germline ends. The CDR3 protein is CASSGTINTGELFF. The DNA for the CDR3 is TGTGCCAGCAGCGGGACTATAAACACCGGGGAGCTGTTTTTT. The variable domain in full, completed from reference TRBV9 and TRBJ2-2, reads DSGVTQTPKHLITATGQRVTLRCSPRSGDLSVYWYQQSLDQGLQFLIQYYNGEERAKGNILERFSAQQFPDLHSELNLSSLELGDSALYFCASSGTINTGELFFGEGSRLTVL.

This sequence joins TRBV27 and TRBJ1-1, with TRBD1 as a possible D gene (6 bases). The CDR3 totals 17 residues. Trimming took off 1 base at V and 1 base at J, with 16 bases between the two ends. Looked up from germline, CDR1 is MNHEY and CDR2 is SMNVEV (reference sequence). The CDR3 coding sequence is TGTGCCAGCAGTTTATACCCCCCGGGACAAGGGAACACTGAAGCTTTCTTT. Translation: CASSLYPPGQGNTEAFF.

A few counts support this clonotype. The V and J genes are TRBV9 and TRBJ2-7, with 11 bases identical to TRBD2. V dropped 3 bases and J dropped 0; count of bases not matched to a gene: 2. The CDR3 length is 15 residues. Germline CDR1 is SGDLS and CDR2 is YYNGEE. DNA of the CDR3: TGTGCCAGCAGCGCTAGCGGGGGGACCTCCTACGAGCAGTACTTC. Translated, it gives CASSASGGTSYEQYF. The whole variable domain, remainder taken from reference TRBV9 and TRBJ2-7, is DSGVTQTPKHLITATGQRVTLRCSPRSGDLSVYWYQQSLDQGLQFLIQYYNGEERAKGNILERFSAQQFPDLHSELNLSSLELGDSALYFCASSASGGTSYEQYFGPGTRLTVT.

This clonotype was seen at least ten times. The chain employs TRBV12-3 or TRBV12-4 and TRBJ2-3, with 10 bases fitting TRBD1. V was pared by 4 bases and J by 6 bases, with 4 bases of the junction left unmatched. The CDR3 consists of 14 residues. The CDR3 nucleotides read TGTGCCAGCAGTTCCTCGGGACAGGGGGATACGCAGTATTTT. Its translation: CASSSSGQGDTQYF.

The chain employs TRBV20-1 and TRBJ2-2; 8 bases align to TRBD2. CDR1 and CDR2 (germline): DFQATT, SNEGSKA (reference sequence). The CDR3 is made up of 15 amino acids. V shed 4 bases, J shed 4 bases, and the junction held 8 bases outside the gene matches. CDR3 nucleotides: TGCAGTGCTACGGAGACGGGGGGGAGCACCGGGGAGCTGTTTTTT. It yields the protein CSATETGGSTGELFF.

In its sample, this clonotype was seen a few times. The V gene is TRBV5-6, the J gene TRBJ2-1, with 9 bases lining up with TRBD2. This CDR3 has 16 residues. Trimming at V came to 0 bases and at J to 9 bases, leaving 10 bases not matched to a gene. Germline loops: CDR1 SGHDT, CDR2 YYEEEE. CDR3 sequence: CASSLVASGVLSEQFF. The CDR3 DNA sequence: TGTGCCAGCAGCTTGGTTGCTAGCGGGGTTCTCAGTGAGCAGTTCTTC.

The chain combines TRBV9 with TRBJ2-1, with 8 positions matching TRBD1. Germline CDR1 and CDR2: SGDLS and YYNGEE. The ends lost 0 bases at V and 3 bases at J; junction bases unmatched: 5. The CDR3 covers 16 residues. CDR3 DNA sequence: TGTGCCAGCAGCGTAGACGACAGGGGAGGCTACAATGAGCAGTTCTTC. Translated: CASSVDDRGGYNEQFF. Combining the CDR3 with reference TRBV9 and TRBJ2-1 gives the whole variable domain DSGVTQTPKHLITATGQRVTLRCSPRSGDLSVYWYQQSLDQGLQFLIQYYNGEERAKGNILERFSAQQFPDLHSELNLSSLELGDSALYFCASSVDDRGGYNEQFFGPGTRLTVL.

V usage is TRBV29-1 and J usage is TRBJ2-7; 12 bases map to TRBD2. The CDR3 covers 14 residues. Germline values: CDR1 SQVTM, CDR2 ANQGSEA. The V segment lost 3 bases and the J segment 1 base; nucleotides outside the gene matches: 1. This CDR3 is CSVDGLAGSYEQYF. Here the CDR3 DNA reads TGCAGCGTTGACGGACTAGCGGGATCCTACGAGCAGTACTTC.

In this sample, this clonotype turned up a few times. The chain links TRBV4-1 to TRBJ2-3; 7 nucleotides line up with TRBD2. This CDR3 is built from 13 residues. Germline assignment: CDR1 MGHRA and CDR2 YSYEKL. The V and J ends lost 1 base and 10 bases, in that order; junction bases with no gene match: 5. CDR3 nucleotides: TGCGCCAGCAGCCAAGGCGGGAGCCTCGCGCAGTATTTT. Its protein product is CASSQGGSLAQYF.

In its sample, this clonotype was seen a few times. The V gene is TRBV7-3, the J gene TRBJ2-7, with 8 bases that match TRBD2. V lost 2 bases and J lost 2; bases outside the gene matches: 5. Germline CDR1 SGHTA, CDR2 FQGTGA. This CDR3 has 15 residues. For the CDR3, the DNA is TGTGCCAGCAGCTTAGGTGCGGGGGGTACCTACGAGCAGTACTTC. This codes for CASSLGAGGTYEQYF.

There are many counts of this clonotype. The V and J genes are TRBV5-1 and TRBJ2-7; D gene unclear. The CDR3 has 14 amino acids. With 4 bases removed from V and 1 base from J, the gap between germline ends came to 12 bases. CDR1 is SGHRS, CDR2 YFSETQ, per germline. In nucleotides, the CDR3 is TGCGCCAGCAGCCATGGACCCTTTTCCTACGAGCAGTACTTC. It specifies CASSHGPFSYEQYF.

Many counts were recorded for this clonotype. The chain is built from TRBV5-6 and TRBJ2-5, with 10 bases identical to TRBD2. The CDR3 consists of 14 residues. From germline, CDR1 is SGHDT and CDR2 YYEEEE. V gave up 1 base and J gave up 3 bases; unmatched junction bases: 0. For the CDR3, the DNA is TGTGCCAGCAGCTTGCTAGCGGGAGAAGAGACCCAGTACTTC. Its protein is CASSLLAGEETQYF.

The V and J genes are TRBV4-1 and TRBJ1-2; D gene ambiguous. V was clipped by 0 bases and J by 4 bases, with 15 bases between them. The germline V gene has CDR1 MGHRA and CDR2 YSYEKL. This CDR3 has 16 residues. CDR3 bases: TGCGCCAGCAGCCAAGAAAATTCCCTACCAGCCTATGGCTACACCTTC. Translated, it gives CASSQENSLPAYGYTF.

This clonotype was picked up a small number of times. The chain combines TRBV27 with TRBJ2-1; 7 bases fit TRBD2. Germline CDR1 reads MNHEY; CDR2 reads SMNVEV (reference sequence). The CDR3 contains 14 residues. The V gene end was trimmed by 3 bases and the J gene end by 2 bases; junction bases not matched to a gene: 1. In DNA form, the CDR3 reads TGTGCCAGCAGTTTCAGCGGGACCTACAATGAGCAGTTCTTC. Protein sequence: CASSFSGTYNEQFF.

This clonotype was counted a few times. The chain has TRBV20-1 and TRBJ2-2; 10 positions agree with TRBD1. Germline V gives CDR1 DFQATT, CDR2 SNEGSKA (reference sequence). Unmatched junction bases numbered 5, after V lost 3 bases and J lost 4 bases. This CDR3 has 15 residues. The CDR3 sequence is CSASRGQGLTGELFF. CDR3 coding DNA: TGCAGTGCTAGTCGGGGACAGGGGCTCACCGGGGAGCTGTTTTTT.